This record covers a single T cell receptor beta chain. Its target is unknown. The CDR3 consists of 15 residues. Germline V gene sequence: CDR1 SNHLY, CDR2 FYNNEI. Trimming removed 2 bases from V and 0 bases from J, with 8 bases in between. The data derive from a study of CD8 T cells in Susac syndrome. Study-level points and caveats: In its TCR sequencing and HLA analysis, the study acknowledged that the number of individuals was relatively small.

CD8+ and CD4+ T cells taken from blood had their TCR beta sequenced. TEMRA cells were enriched by FACS, while CD8+ and CD4+ T cells were obtained through a negative isolation that was performed magnetically. Random hexamers served to reverse transcribe about 0.5 to 1 ug RNA. The CDR3 of TCR beta was amplified by immunoSEQ multiplex PCR across 54 Vbeta and 13 Jbeta. TCRdb fed the immunoSEQ multiplex PCR reads into MiXCR, producing one record per CDR3 protein. The data contain just under 150,000 distinct CDR3 sequences, approximately 93% of them seen just once; the ten biggest clones take up approximately 0.09%.

This clonotype was sampled from a human donor in good health. The specimen sequenced was CD4+ T cells from PBMCs. V usage is TRBV2 and J usage is TRBJ2-4; D uncertain. The CDR3 here is CASSERAVAKNIQYF. DNA of the CDR3: TGTGCCAGCAGTGAACGGGCGGTAGCCAAAAACATTCAGTACTTC. Using reference TRBV2 and TRBJ2-4 for the parts outside the CDR3, the full variable domain is EPEVTQTPSHQVTQMGQEVILRCVPISNHLYFYWYRQILGQKVEFLVSFYNNEISEKSEIFDDQFSVERPDGSNFTLKIRSTKLEDSAMYFCASSERAVAKNIQYFGAGTRLSVL.